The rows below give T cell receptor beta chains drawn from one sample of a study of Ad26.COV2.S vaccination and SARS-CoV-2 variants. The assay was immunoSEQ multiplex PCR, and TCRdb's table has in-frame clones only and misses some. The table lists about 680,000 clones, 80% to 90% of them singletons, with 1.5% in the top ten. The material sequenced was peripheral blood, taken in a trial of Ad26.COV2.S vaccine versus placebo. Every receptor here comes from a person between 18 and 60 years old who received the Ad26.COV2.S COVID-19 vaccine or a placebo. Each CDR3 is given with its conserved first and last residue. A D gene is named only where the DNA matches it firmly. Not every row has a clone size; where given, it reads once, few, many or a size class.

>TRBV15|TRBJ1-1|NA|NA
TGTGCCACCAGTCATGACCCGGGCACTGAAGCTTTCTTT
CATSHDPGTEAFF
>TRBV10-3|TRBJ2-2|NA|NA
TGTGCCATCAGACGATCTAGCGGAGGGGGAACCGGGGAGCTGTTTTTT
CAIRRSSGGGTGELFF
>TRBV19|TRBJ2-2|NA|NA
TGTGCCAGTAGGGACCTACAGTGGACCGGGGAGCTGTTTTTT
CASRDLQWTGELFF
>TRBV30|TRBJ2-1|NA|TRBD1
TGTGCCTTGGACAGGGATTACTACAATGAGCAGTTCTTC
CALDRDYYNEQFF
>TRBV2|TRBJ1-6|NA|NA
TGTGCCAGCGGCGGGCAGGGGCGGGCCAATTCACCCCTCCACTTT
CASGGQGRANSPLHF
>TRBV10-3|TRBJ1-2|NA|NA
TGTGCCATCAGTGAGTTGAAACCGGGCCATTTGCTGAGTGGCTACACCTTC
CAISELKPGHLLSGYTF
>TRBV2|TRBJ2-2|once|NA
TGTGCCAGCAGTGAAACTAGCTTCACCGGGGAGCTGTTTTTT
CASSETSFTGELFF
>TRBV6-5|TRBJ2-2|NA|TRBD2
TGTGCCAGCAGACAAACTAGCGGTGGGGCCGGGGAGCTGTTTTTT
CASRQTSGGAGELFF
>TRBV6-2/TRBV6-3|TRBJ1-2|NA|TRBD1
TGTGCCAGCAGTTACTCATGGCAGGGGGCGGTGGAAGACACCTTC
CASSYSWQGAVEDTF
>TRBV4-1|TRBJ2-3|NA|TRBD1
TGCGCCAGCAAAGGGGACAGGGGTACAGATACGCAGTATTTT
CASKGDRGTDTQYF
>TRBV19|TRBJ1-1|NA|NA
TGTGCCAGTAGTATGCGGGTCTCCCCTGAAGCTTTCTTT
CASSMRVSPEAFF
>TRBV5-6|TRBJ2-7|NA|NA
TGTGCCAGCAGCCCCCTCTCAAGGCCCTACGAGCAGTACTTC
CASSPLSRPYEQYF
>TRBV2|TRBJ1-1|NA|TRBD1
TGTGCCAGCAGGACCGGGACAGGGGAGAGCGTAGCTTTCTTT
CASRTGTGESVAFF
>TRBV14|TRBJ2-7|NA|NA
TGTGCCAGCACTGGGTCGACGGGGGGCCGCTACGAGCAGTACTTC
CASTGSTGGRYEQYF
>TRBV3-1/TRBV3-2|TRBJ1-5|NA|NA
TGTGCCAGCAGCCCGACTGGGAATCAGCCCCAGCATTTT
CASSPTGNQPQHF
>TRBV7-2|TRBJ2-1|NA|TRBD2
TGTGCCAGCAGCTTAATCGGCGGGAGGGCCGGTGAGCAGTTCTTC
CASSLIGGRAGEQFF
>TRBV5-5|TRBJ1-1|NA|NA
TGTGCCAGCAGCTTGTTTGATAGAATGAACACTGAAGCTTTCTTT
CASSLFDRMNTEAFF
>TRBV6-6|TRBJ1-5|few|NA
TGTGCCAGTACAGACAGGATCAATCAGCCCCAGCATTTT
CASTDRINQPQHF
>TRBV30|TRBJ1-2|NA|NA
TGTGCCTGGAACAGGGCGTATGGCTACACCTTC
CAWNRAYGYTF
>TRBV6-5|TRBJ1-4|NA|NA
TGTGCCAGCAGCACCAGGAACTTCAGGGAAAAACTGTTTTTT
CASSTRNFREKLFF
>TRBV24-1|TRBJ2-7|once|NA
TGTGCCCCCTGGGACATCTCCTACGAGCAGTACTTC
CAPWDISYEQYF
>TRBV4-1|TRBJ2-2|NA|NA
TGCGCCAGCAGCCAAGAGTCCGGGGGAGCCTCGAACACCGGGGAGCTGTTTTTT
CASSQESGGASNTGELFF
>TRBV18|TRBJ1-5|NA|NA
TGTGCCAGCTCACCGGCAGAGAATCAGCCCCAGCATTTT
CASSPAENQPQHF
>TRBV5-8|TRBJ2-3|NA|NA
TGTGCCAGCAGCCCCGGTGTGGGGGTTTCAGATACGCAGTATTTT
CASSPGVGVSDTQYF
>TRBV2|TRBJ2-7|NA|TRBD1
TGTGCCAGCAGTGGGACAGGGGGCGAGAGGAACGAGCAGTACTTC
CASSGTGGERNEQYF
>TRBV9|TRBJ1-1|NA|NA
TGTGCCAGCAGCGTAAAGCCTCGGAACACTGAAGCTTTCTTT
CASSVKPRNTEAFF
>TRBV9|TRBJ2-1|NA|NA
TGTGCCAGCAGCCCCCGACTAGTTAATGAGCAGTTCTTC
CASSPRLVNEQFF